These T cell receptor beta chains were read from a single sample in a study of human T cells and chemical hapten exposure. One entry per CDR3 protein results from TCRdb running MiXCR on the RACE reads. The sample consists of about 77,000 distinct CDR3 sequences, 8.5% to 10% of them appearing once. Sample: whole blood. Receptor source: a female donor in good health. Some clones in this sample may be carry-over from other donors' samples. Each CDR3 is given with its conserved first and last residue. The D gene is left open where the match is weak. Part of the rows lack a size; the others show once, few, many or a class for expanded clones.

d_call clone_size j_call v_call cdr3_nt cdr3_aa
- - TRBJ1-1 TRBV13 TGTGCCAGCAGCTTAGAGGTGGCAGGGGTTGGGAGCACTGAAGCTTTCTTT CASSLEVAGVGSTEAFF
- few TRBJ2-3 TRBV12-3/TRBV12-4 TGTGCCAGCAGTTTAGATATGATGGGGTTGACAGATACGCAGTATTTT CASSLDMMGLTDTQYF
- - TRBJ1-5 TRBV6-5 TGTGCCAGCAGCAGGGGTACGGGTCAGCCCCAGCATTTT CASSRGTGQPQHF
- many TRBJ2-2 TRBV3-1 TGTGCCAGCAGTCGCCGGGGGAACACCGGGGAGCTGTTTTTT CASSRRGNTGELFF
- - TRBJ2-3 TRBV18 TGTGCCAGCGCCCGGCACACAGATACGCAGTATTTT CASARHTDTQYF
- - TRBJ1-1 TRBV27 TGTGCCAGCAGTTTGAAGGGGCTGGTGAGGACTGAAGCTTTCTTT CASSLKGLVRTEAFF
- many TRBJ1-6 TRBV3-1 TGTGCCAGCAGCCAAGAGAACCCCAGCGGGAATTCACCCCTCCACTTT CASSQENPSGNSPLHF
TRBD1 - TRBJ2-5 TRBV5-5 TGTGCCAGCAGCCGTCGGAGGACAGGGGAAGAGACCCAGTACTTC CASSRRRTGEETQYF
- few TRBJ2-1 TRBV5-6 TGTGCCAGCAGCCGCAAAGGAACCTACAATGAGCAGTTCTTC CASSRKGTYNEQFF
- few TRBJ2-3 TRBV7-2 TGTGCCAGCAGCTTAACCGGATGGGGGGGGCTGGGGCAGTATTTT CASSLTGWGGLGQYF
TRBD1 many TRBJ1-2 TRBV10-3 TGTGCCACCCAAACCGGGACAGGGGTTGCTGGCTACACCTTC CATQTGTGVAGYTF
TRBD1 few TRBJ2-1 TRBV29-1 TGCAGCGCAAGGAAGGGGGACCTAGGGGGCGGTGAGCAGTTCTTC CSARKGDLGGGEQFF
TRBD2 - TRBJ2-3 TRBV7-8 TGTGCCAGCAGCTTAACCACTCGCGGGGGGTTGATAGATACGCAGTATTTT CASSLTTRGGLIDTQYF
- many TRBJ1-1 TRBV6-5 TGTGCCAGCAGCCGACCGGACACTGAAGCTTTCTTT CASSRPDTEAFF
- - TRBJ1-5 TRBV27 TGTGCCAGCAGTCTGGACAGCTTTCGAAATCAGCCCCAGCATTTT CASSLDSFRNQPQHF
- - TRBJ2-1 TRBV27 TGTGCCAGCAGCTCTACAGGGTTTGGTAGGAATGAGCAGTTCTTC CASSSTGFGRNEQFF
- few TRBJ1-1 TRBV4-3 TGCGCCAGCAGCCAAGAGCCCCCTCCGAACACTGAAGCTTTCTTT CASSQEPPPNTEAFF
- - TRBJ1-6 TRBV12-3/TRBV12-4 TGTGCCAGCAGTTTTGCAGGTTCAAATTCACCCCTCCACTTT CASSFAGSNSPLHF
- few TRBJ2-5 TRBV5-5 TGTGCCAGCAGCTTGGCGGCCCCCGAGACCCAGTACTTC CASSLAAPETQYF
- few TRBJ1-2 TRBV3-1 TGTGCCAGCAGCCAGGACGGCAACTATGGCTACACCTTC CASSQDGNYGYTF
- many TRBJ2-3 TRBV18 TGTGCCAGCTCACAATACGCGGCTAGCACAGATACGCAGTATTTT CASSQYAASTDTQYF
- - TRBJ2-1 TRBV18 TGTGCCAGCTCACCTGATCCGGGGTCGTCCTACAATGAGCAGTTCTTC CASSPDPGSSYNEQFF
TRBD1 many TRBJ1-1 TRBV28 TGTGCCAGCAGTCCTGTAGGACAGGGGGTCCCCGAGACTGAAACTTTCTTT CASSPVGQGVPETETFF
- few TRBJ1-1 TRBV21-1 TGTGCCAGCAGCAAAGAACACGGAATGAACACTGAAGCTTTCTTT CASSKEHGMNTEAFF
- many TRBJ1-6 TRBV10-3 TGTGCCATCAAGCCGCCGGATAATTCACCCCTCCACTTT CAIKPPDNSPLHF
- - TRBJ1-1 TRBV11-2 TGTGCCAGCAGCTCACGCGGGCTCGGCAGGGTGTACACTGAAGCTTTCTTT CASSSRGLGRVYTEAFF
- - TRBJ2-7 TRBV7-7 TGTGCCAGCTCGTCGGGACACGAGCAGTACTTC CASSSGHEQYF
- few TRBJ1-1 TRBV18 TGTGCCAGCTCACCAGGGTCCTATCAGAACACTGAAGCTTTCTTT CASSPGSYQNTEAFF
TRBD1 many TRBJ1-2 TRBV20-1 TGCAGTGCAAACCTCCCGGGACAGGGGTATGGCTACACCTTC CSANLPGQGYGYTF
TRBD1 few TRBJ1-5 TRBV9 TGTGCCAGCAGCGTAGAAGGGGGCGCGGAGCAGCCCCAGCATTTT CASSVEGGAEQPQHF
- many TRBJ1-5 TRBV29-1 TGCAGCGTTGGGACAGCTTATAGCAATCAGCCCCAGCATTTT CSVGTAYSNQPQHF
- - TRBJ1-1 TRBV20-1 TGCAGTGCCCGGAGGGTGGTAGGCACTGAAGCTTTCTTT CSARRVVGTEAFF
TRBD1 - TRBJ2-2 TRBV9 TGTGCCAGCAGCAAATGGACAGGGGGCACCGGGGAGCCGTTTTTT CASSKWTGGTGEPFF
- few TRBJ1-6 TRBV4-1 TGCGCCAGCAGCCAAGATTCGACAGGTTATTCACCCCTCCACTTT CASSQDSTGYSPLHF
- many TRBJ1-1 TRBV20-1 TGCAGTGCTAGAGTTAAAGGGGTGAAAGCTTTCTTT CSARVKGVKAFF
- many TRBJ1-2 TRBV18 TGTGCCAGCTCACCACCCGAGACAGGACTTTATGGCTACACCTTC CASSPPETGLYGYTF
- - TRBJ2-7 TRBV6-1 TGTGCCAGCAGCTCGGGCCCGGTCCTTTCCTACGAGCAGTACTTC CASSSGPVLSYEQYF
- many TRBJ2-5 TRBV6-5 TGTGCCAGCAGTTACTCGGGACGGCAACCCCAAGAGACCCAGTACTTC CASSYSGRQPQETQYF
TRBD1 - TRBJ2-7 TRBV6-5 TGTGCCAGCAGTTACCGCGGGACAGGGCTTCGGTACGAGCAGTACTTC CASSYRGTGLRYEQYF
- - TRBJ1-2 TRBV6-6 TGTGCCAGCAGTTACTCGAGTAAGGGAAACTATGGCTACACCTTC CASSYSSKGNYGYTF
- many TRBJ2-3 TRBV6-1 TGTGCCAGCAGATGGAGCTCAGATACGCAGTATTTT CASRWSSDTQYF
TRBD2 few TRBJ2-3 TRBV7-8 TGTGCCAGCAGCGCTAGCGGGGGCTTCACAGATACGCAGTATTTT CASSASGGFTDTQYF